This is a list of T cell receptor beta chains from one sample in a study of cytomegalovirus exposure and HLA in healthy donors. Here immunoSEQ multiplex PCR was the method, and the copy in TCRdb shows in-frame clones only, minus some. The table records about 200,000 clones, approximately 87% of them present only once. Sequencing input: PBMCs. Receptor source: a man between 25 and 39 years old in good health and CMV-seronegative. The CDR3 runs from the conserved cysteine through the conserved F or W. A D gene is named only where the DNA matches it firmly. The size entry is marked missing in some rows and otherwise reads once, few, many or a size class.

CDR3aa	CDR3nt	d_gene	abundance	j_gene	v_gene
CASSIGDRGPYEQYF	TGTGCCAGTAGTATTGGGGACAGGGGTCCTTACGAGCAGTACTTC	TRBD1	-	TRBJ2-7	TRBV19
CASSQGGLADTQYF	TGTGCCAGCAGCCAAGGAGGGCTAGCAGATACGCAGTATTTT	-	-	TRBJ2-3	TRBV4-2
CTLSGQGGTDTQYF	TGTACCCTATCAGGACAGGGTGGCACAGATACGCAGTATTTT	TRBD1	-	TRBJ2-3	TRBV7-9
CASSAGDRNTGELFF	TGTGCTAGCAGCGCAGGCGACAGGAACACCGGGGAGCTGTTTTTT	-	-	TRBJ2-2	TRBV7-7
CASSLVVDGGPYNEQFF	TGTGCCAGCAGCTTAGTCGTGGACGGGGGACCCTACAATGAGCAGTTCTTC	-	-	TRBJ2-1	TRBV7-9
CASGTGNEKLFF	TGTGCCAGTGGGACAGGCAATGAAAAACTGTTTTTT	TRBD1	-	TRBJ1-4	TRBV9
CASSLLISGGAVNEQFF	TGTGCCAGCAGCTTACTTATTAGCGGGGGGGCCGTCAATGAGCAGTTCTTC	TRBD2	-	TRBJ2-1	TRBV11-2
CASSPGRGTQETQYF	TGTGCCAGCTCACCGGGCAGGGGGACACAAGAGACCCAGTACTTC	TRBD1	-	TRBJ2-5	TRBV18
CASISGSNEQYF	TGTGCCAGCATTAGCGGGAGCAACGAGCAGTACTTC	TRBD2	-	TRBJ2-7	TRBV25-1
CASSGSGGATYTQYF	TGTGCCAGCAGTGGGAGCGGGGGAGCCACTTATACGCAGTATTTT	TRBD2	few	TRBJ2-3	TRBV2
CASSPRTTNSGANVLTF	TGTGCCAGCAGCCCCCGAACAACCAACTCTGGGGCCAACGTCCTGACTTTC	-	few	TRBJ2-6	TRBV6-4
CASSPLFQDYEQYF	TGTGCCAGTAGCCCCTTGTTCCAGGACTACGAGCAGTACTTC	-	-	TRBJ2-7	TRBV19
CASSDLAGTPTDTQYF	TGTGCCAGCAGTGATCTAGCGGGGACTCCCACAGATACGCAGTATTTT	TRBD2	-	TRBJ2-3	TRBV6-1
CSDGLLQAEAFF	TGTTCCGATGGGCTCCTCCAAGCTGAAGCTTTCTTT	-	few	TRBJ1-1	TRBV7-9
CASSLRSQETQYF	TGTGCCAGCAGCTTAAGGAGCCAAGAGACCCAGTACTTC	-	-	TRBJ2-5	TRBV7-6
CASSLSADSYEQYF	TGTGCCAGCAGTTTATCTGCGGACTCCTACGAGCAGTACTTC	-	-	TRBJ2-7	TRBV27
CASSQALNTEAFF	TGTGCCAGCAGCCAAGCTTTGAACACTGAAGCTTTCTTT	-	-	TRBJ1-1	TRBV14
CASSALDTGIQYF	TGTGCCAGCAGTGCTCTCGACACTGGCATTCAGTACTTC	-	-	TRBJ2-4	TRBV2
CASSPRQGVGQPQHF	TGTGCCAGCAGTCCGAGACAGGGAGTTGGTCAGCCCCAGCATTTT	TRBD1	once	TRBJ1-5	TRBV6-1
CASSQLPASSYEQYF	TGTGCCAGCAGCCAACTTCCCGCGAGCTCCTACGAGCAGTACTTC	-	few	TRBJ2-7	TRBV4-2
CASSSASGRPLNEQFF	TGTGCCAGCAGTTCGGCGAGCGGGAGGCCCCTAAATGAGCAGTTCTTC	TRBD2	once	TRBJ2-1	TRBV27
CASSLAGEVRRNEQFF	TGTGCCAGCAGCTTAGCGGGAGAGGTGAGGAGGAATGAGCAGTTCTTC	-	-	TRBJ2-1	TRBV7-9
CASNQGGSRGNQPQHF	TGTGCCAGCAACCAAGGGGGATCTCGCGGCAATCAGCCCCAGCATTTT	-	-	TRBJ1-5	TRBV2
CASSYRTGAVTEAFF	TGTGCCAGCAGCTACCGGACAGGGGCTGTCACTGAAGCTTTCTTT	TRBD1	few	TRBJ1-1	TRBV5-4
CASSFPYGEQYF	TGTGCCAGCAGCTTCCCTTACGGGGAGCAGTACTTC	-	-	TRBJ2-5	TRBV5-6
CASSEGLVMGRDEQFF	TGTGCCAGCAGTGAGGGACTAGTCATGGGGCGGGATGAGCAGTTCTTC	TRBD2	-	TRBJ2-1	TRBV6-4
CASSPDRVYEQYF	TGTGCCAGCTCACCGGACAGAGTATACGAGCAGTACTTC	-	-	TRBJ2-7	TRBV18
CASSYSKQGNQPQHF	TGTGCCAGCAGTTACTCGAAACAGGGTAACCAGCCCCAGCATTTT	-	-	TRBJ1-5	TRBV6-5
CASSPSSGGEETQYF	TGCGCCAGCAGCCCAAGTAGCGGGGGGGAAGAGACCCAGTACTTC	TRBD2	-	TRBJ2-5	TRBV5-1
CASSPDGRAFRYF	TGTGCCAGCTCCCCAGATGGTAGAGCGTTTCGGTACTTC	-	-	TRBJ2-7	TRBV18
CASNTYRGAAYGYTF	TGTGCCAGCAACACCTACAGGGGCGCGGCCTATGGCTACACCTTC	TRBD1	-	TRBJ1-2	TRBV28
CASSLGQGGDTQYF	TGCGCCAGCAGCTTGGGACAGGGGGGAGATACGCAGTATTTT	TRBD1	-	TRBJ2-3	TRBV5-1
CASSPTGGRNTIYF	TGTGCCAGCAGCCCCACCGGGGGGAGAAACACCATATATTTT	-	once	TRBJ1-3	TRBV11-2
CASSATGHLNTEAFF	TGTGCCAGCAGCGCCACCGGACACCTGAACACTGAAGCTTTCTTT	-	-	TRBJ1-1	TRBV9
CASGALAVPGETQYF	TGCGCCAGCGGGGCCCTAGCGGTCCCGGGGGAGACCCAGTACTTC	TRBD2	-	TRBJ2-5	TRBV4-1
CASGLVQVGLGANEQFF	TGTGCTAGTGGTTTGGTACAGGTGGGACTTGGCGCCAATGAGCAGTTCTTC	-	-	TRBJ2-1	TRBV12-5
CASGYGRGLVEQYF	TGTGCCAGCGGTTATGGCAGGGGGCTGGTCGAGCAGTACTTC	TRBD1	-	TRBJ2-7	TRBV7-9
CASSETFGGGNNEQFF	TGTGCCAGCAGTGAAACGTTCGGGGGGGGAAACAATGAGCAGTTCTTC	TRBD2	few	TRBJ2-1	TRBV6-1
CASSRTVRDQPQHF	TGTGCCAGCAGTAGGACCGTGCGGGATCAGCCCCAGCATTTT	-	-	TRBJ1-5	TRBV28
CAWIKTSGSVEQFF	TGTGCCTGGATTAAGACTAGCGGGAGTGTTGAGCAGTTCTTC	TRBD2	-	TRBJ2-1	TRBV30
CASSQKTSGANYEQYF	TGTGCCAGCAGCCAGAAAACTAGCGGAGCTAACTACGAGCAGTACTTC	TRBD2	-	TRBJ2-7	TRBV14
CASSATVTEAFF	TGTGCCAGCTCAGCAACAGTTACTGAAGCTTTCTTT	-	-	TRBJ1-1	TRBV18
CASSLIPGGPLHEQYF	TGTGCCAGCAGCTTGATCCCAGGGGGCCCTCTTCACGAGCAGTACTTC	TRBD1	-	TRBJ2-7	TRBV7-2
CASSLARRQHNEQFF	TGTGCCAGCAGCTTAGCAAGGAGACAGCACAATGAGCAGTTCTTC	-	few	TRBJ2-1	TRBV7-9
CASSYSWSSGNTIYF	TGTGCCAGCAGTTACTCGTGGAGCTCTGGAAACACCATATATTTT	-	-	TRBJ1-3	TRBV6-5
CASSVAGTEYNEQFF	TGTGCCAGCAGCGTAGCTGGGACAGAGTACAATGAGCAGTTCTTC	TRBD1	-	TRBJ2-1	TRBV9